These 13 T cell receptor beta chains share one sample of origin, sequenced in a study of T-cell reconstitution after alpha-beta-depleted transplantation in children. Unique molecular identifiers were used in preparing the TCRbeta library. TCRdb reprocessed the PCR reads via MiXCR and lists one record per CDR3 protein. The top ten clones hold about 5% of a sample with approximately 230,000 distinct CDR3 sequences, 24% of them seen once. The sample here was PBMCs, mostly from graft donor cells, taken 360 days after TCRalphabeta/CD19-depleted stem cell transplant. The receptors come from a female patient aged 2 to 10 who had a stem cell transplant for congenital amegakaryocytic thrombocytopenia, so the T cells may come from the graft donor.

The rearrangement uses TRBV5-5 and TRBJ1-4, with 10 bases lining up with TRBD1. The germline V gene encodes CDR1 SGHKS and CDR2 YYEKEE (reference sequence). This CDR3 spans 15 amino acids. V shed 0 bases and J 8 bases; nucleotides not matched to a gene: 4. Here the CDR3 DNA reads TGTGCCAGCAGCTTGGCCGGGACAGGGGACGAAAAACTGTTTTTT. This gives the protein CASSLAGTGDEKLFF.

The rearrangement joins TRBV6-5 to TRBJ2-1; D is unclear. CDR1 and CDR2 (germline): MNHEY, SVGAGI. The CDR3 has 13 residues. Trimming cost V 2 bases and J 1 base, with 3 bases left between them. The chain's CDR3 is CASSYRSYNEQFF. In nucleotides, the CDR3 is TGTGCCAGCAGTTACAGGTCCTACAATGAGCAGTTCTTC.

This clonotype was observed a handful of times. The genes are TRBV7-9 and TRBJ2-1, with a weak D call TRBD2 (5 bases). The CDR3 totals 15 residues. V was clipped by 2 bases and J by 0 bases, with 8 bases between them. Germline V CDR1 and CDR2: SEHNR, FQNEAQ (reference sequence). The CDR3 here is CASSLKGSSYNEQFF. The CDR3 nucleotides are TGTGCCAGCAGCTTAAAAGGGAGCTCCTACAATGAGCAGTTCTTC.

The chain uses TRBV6-5 and TRBJ1-2; D not resolved. V lost 0 bases, J lost 2 bases, and 10 bases lay in between. The CDR3 is 15 amino acids. From germline, CDR1 is MNHEY and CDR2 SVGAGI. The CDR3 reads CASSYSVGKNYGYTF. CDR3 nucleotide sequence: TGTGCCAGCAGTTACTCTGTAGGGAAAAACTATGGCTACACCTTC.

The J gene is TRBJ2-1, the V gene TRBV12-3 or TRBV12-4; TRBD2 aligns across 10 bases. CDR3 size: 15 residues. Trimming took 1 base from V and 8 from J; bases not matched to a gene: 5. This CDR3 is CASSLGASGGDEQFF. CDR3 nucleotide sequence: TGTGCCAGCAGTTTAGGAGCTAGCGGGGGCGATGAGCAGTTCTTC.

The V and J genes are TRBV12-3 or TRBV12-4 and TRBJ2-2; D call uncertain. The ends were cut back, 6 bases at V and 5 bases at J, with 10 bases in the middle. The CDR3 extends over 13 amino acids. The CDR3 DNA follows: TGTGCCAGCAGCCCGGGCGCTACCGGGGAGCTGTTTTTT. As protein: CASSPGATGELFF.

V is TRBV30 and J is TRBJ2-7; TRBD2 aligns across 7 bases. The CDR3 is made up of 15 amino acids. CDR1 and CDR2 (germline): GTSNPN, SVGIG (reference sequence). V gave up 5 bases and J gave up 4 bases; unmatched junction bases: 14. The CDR3 DNA sequence: TGTGCCTGGGGCTCGACTAGCAGTTATACGTACGAGCAGTACTTC. Translating gives CAWGSTSSYTYEQYF.

This sequence joins TRBV19 and TRBJ1-5, with 7 bases fitting TRBD1. J lost 3 bases, V lost 5 bases, and 10 bases had no gene match. CDR3 length: 16 amino acids. Germline lookup yields CDR1 LNHDA and CDR2 SQIVND (reference sequence). CDR3 DNA: TGTGCCAGTAGTGCGTCGCGGACAGGTCTCAATCAGCCCCAGCATTTT. Translated, it gives CASSASRTGLNQPQHF.

This clonotype was counted many times. V is TRBV10-3 and J is TRBJ2-7; D gene unclear. The CDR3 runs to 14 residues. Germline loops: CDR1 ENHRY, CDR2 SYGVKD. With 2 bases removed from V and 2 bases from J, the gap between germline ends came to 10 bases. The CDR3 nucleotides read TGTGCCATCAGTGAGCCGAGAGAGGCCTACGAGCAGTACTTC. It is translated as CAISEPREAYEQYF.

This clonotype was observed a few times. This chain uses TRBV11-3 with TRBJ2-1; 15 nucleotides agree with TRBD2. V trimming: 4 bases; J trimming: 9 bases; junction bases outside the gene matches: 10. This CDR3 region has 17 residues. Germline values: CDR1 SGHNT, CDR2 YENEEA. CDR3 protein: CASSSGLAGGSVREQFF. DNA of the CDR3: TGTGCCAGCAGCTCTGGACTAGCGGGAGGGTCGGTCCGTGAGCAGTTCTTC.

In its sample, this clonotype was seen a few times. The chain uses TRBV12-3 or TRBV12-4 and TRBJ1-3, with a possible D match to TRBD1 (6 bases). This CDR3 comprises 16 residues. V lost 4 bases, J lost 1 base, and 14 bases lay in between. The CDR3 nucleotides read TGTGCCAGCAGTTACCCGACAGGAGGGTCTGGAAACACCATATATTTT. This sequence encodes CASSYPTGGSGNTIYF.

The genes are TRBV20-1 and TRBJ1-2; 8 nucleotides align to TRBD1. From germline, CDR1 is DFQATT and CDR2 SNEGSKA (reference sequence). The CDR3 consists of 13 residues. The V segment lost 5 bases and the J segment 2 bases; nucleotides outside the gene matches: 4. The CDR3 DNA sequence: TGCAGTGCTGAGGGACAGGCGAACTATGGCTACACCTTC. Its protein product is CSAEGQANYGYTF.

This clonotype has a handful of counts. The chain has TRBV4-2 and TRBJ2-7, with 7 bases lining up with TRBD1. The CDR3 runs to 15 residues. Germline trimming cut 3 bases from V and 0 bases from J; bases unmatched to any gene: 5. CDR1 LGHNA and CDR2 YNFKEQ come from the germline V gene. The CDR3 region is CASSQVQGSSYEQYF. The CDR3 DNA sequence: TGTGCCAGCAGCCAGGTACAGGGGAGCTCCTACGAGCAGTACTTC.